This TCR beta chain was sequenced in a study of T cell clonality in common variable immunodeficiency. Overall study results and limits: Fewer deletions and N-nucleotide insertions were reportedly seen in common variable immunodeficiency TCR beta sequences. What drives increased CVID clonality needs T cell subpopulation sequencing.

This clone was detected many times. The antigen remains unidentified. The CDR3 goes on 3 residues after the read ends, and that part is filled in from the germline J gene. This CDR3 comprises 11 residues. V gave up 4 bases and J gave up 4 bases, with 5 bases separating them. CDR1 and CDR2 from the germline V gene are SGHKS and YYEKEE (reference sequence). Here immunoSEQ multiplex PCR was the method, and the copy in TCRdb shows in-frame clones only, minus some. The data show 50,000 or so clones, with none appearing a single time. J is TRBJ1-2 and V is TRBV5-5; D is possibly TRBD1 (5 bases). The sample taken for sequencing was peripheral blood mononuclear cells. The receptor's source is a person aged 18-69 years in good health. The CDR3 bases that were read are TGTGCCAGCAGCGGGGCCTATGGC. Translated: CASSGAYG. The complete CDR3 reads CASSGAYGYTF.